This record looks at one T cell receptor (beta chain) sequence and its context. Profiling relied on immunoSEQ multiplex PCR, and the TCRdb table lists in-frame clones only, not all of them. This table has tens of thousands of clones, around 86% appearing once. This specimen belongs to a study of blood T cell repertoires in COVID-19. V dropped 3 bases and J dropped 4 bases, with 8 bases sitting between them. The germline CDR1 and CDR2 sequences are KGHDR and SFDVKD. This CDR3 has 13 amino acids. This chain connects TRBV24-1 to TRBJ1-1; no clear D. The sequenced material came from peripheral blood. The TCR was taken from a man at least 80 years old with acute or convalescent COVID-19. The CDR3: CATSDAQTTEAFF. Written as DNA, the CDR3 is TGTGCCACCAGTGATGCACAGACCACTGAAGCTTTCTTT.